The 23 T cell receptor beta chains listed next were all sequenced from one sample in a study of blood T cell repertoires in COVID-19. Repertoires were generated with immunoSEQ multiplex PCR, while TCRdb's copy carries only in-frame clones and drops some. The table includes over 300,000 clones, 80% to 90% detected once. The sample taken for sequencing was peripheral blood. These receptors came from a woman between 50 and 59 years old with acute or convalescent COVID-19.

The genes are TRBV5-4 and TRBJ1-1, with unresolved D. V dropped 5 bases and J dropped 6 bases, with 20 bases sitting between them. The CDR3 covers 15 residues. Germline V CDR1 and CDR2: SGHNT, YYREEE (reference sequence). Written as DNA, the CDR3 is TGTGCCAGCAGTCTGACCCCTATAGCGGGCTCTGAAGCTTTCTTT. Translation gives CASSLTPIAGSEAFF.

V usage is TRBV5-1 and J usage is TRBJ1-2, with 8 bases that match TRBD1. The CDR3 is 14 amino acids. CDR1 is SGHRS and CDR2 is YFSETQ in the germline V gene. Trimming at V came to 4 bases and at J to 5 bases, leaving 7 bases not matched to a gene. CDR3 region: CASSTGQAGYGYTF. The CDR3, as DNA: TGCGCCAGCAGCACGGGACAGGCTGGGTATGGCTACACCTTC.

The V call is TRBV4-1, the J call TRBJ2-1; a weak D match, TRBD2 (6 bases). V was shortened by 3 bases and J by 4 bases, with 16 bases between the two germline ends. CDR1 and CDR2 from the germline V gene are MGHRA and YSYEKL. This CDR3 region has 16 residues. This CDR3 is CASSQSLASHYNEQFF. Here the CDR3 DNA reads TGCGCCAGCAGCCAGAGCCTAGCGTCTCATTACAATGAGCAGTTCTTC.

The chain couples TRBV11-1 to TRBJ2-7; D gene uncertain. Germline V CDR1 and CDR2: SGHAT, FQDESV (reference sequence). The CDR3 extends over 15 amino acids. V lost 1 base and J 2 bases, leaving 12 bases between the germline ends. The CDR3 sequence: CASSLDLPAPYEQYF. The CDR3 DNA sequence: TGTGCCAGCAGCTTAGACTTGCCAGCGCCCTACGAGCAGTACTTC.

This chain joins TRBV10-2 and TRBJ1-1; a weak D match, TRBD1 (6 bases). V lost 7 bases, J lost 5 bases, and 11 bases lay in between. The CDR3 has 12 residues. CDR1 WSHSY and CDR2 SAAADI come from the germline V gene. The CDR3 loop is CASNGGRTEAFF. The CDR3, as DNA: TGCGCCAGCAACGGGGGGCGGACTGAAGCTTTCTTT.

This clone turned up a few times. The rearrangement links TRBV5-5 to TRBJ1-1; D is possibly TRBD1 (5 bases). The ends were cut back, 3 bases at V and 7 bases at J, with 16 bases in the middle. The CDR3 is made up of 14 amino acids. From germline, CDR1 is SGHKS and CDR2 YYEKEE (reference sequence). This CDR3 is CASSSLGGNSEAFF. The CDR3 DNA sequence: TGTGCCAGCAGCTCGTTGGGGGGAAATAGTGAAGCTTTCTTT.

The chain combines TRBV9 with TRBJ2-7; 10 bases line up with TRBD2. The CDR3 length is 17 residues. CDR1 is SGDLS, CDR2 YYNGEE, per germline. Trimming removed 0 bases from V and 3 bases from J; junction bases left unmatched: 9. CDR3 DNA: TGTGCCAGCAGCGTAGCCGAGGGGGCTAGCGGGAGCTACGAGCAGTACTTC. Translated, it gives CASSVAEGASGSYEQYF.

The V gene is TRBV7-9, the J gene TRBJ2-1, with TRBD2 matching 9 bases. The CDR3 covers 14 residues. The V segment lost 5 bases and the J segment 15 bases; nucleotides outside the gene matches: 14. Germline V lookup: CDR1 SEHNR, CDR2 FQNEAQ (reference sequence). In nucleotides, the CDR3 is TGTGCCAGCAGCCCGGCCGGGACTAGCCCGAGTAGGTTCTTC. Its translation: CASSPAGTSPSRFF.

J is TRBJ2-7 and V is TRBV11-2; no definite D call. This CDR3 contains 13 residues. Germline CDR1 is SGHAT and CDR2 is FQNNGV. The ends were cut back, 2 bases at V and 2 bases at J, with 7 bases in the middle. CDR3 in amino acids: CASSLTATYEQYV. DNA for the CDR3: TGTGCCAGCAGCTTAACAGCTACCTACGAGCAGTACGTC.

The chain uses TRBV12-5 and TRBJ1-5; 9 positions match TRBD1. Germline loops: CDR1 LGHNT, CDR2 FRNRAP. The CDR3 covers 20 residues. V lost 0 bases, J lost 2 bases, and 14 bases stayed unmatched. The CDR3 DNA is TGTGCTAGTGGTTTGGTATCATGGACAGGGGCCAGCATGGGCAATCAGCCCCAGCATTTT. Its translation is CASGLVSWTGASMGNQPQHF.

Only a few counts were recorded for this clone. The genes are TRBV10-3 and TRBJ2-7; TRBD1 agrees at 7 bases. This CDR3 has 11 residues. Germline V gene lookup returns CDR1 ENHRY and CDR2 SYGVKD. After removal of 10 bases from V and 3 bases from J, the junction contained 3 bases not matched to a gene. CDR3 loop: CAKRQGYEQYV. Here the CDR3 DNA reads TGTGCCAAAAGACAGGGCTACGAGCAGTACGTC.

CDR3 nucleotides: TGTGCCAGCAGCTTAACTACTGGGGCAGTGAGGACAGATACGCAGTATTTT. This translates into CASSLTTGAVRTDTQYF. The chain links TRBV11-2 to TRBJ2-3; tentatively, D is TRBD1 (5 bases). The V gene lost 2 bases and the J gene lost 3 bases, with 18 bases spanning the gap. This CDR3 has 17 residues. From germline, CDR1 is SGHAT and CDR2 FQNNGV.

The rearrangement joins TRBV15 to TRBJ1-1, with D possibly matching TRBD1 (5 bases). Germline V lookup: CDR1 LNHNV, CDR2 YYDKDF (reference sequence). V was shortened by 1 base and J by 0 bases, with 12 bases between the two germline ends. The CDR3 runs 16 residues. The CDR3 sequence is CATSRAGGAVNTEAFF. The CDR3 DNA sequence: TGTGCCACCAGCAGAGCCGGGGGTGCGGTGAACACTGAAGCTTTCTTT.

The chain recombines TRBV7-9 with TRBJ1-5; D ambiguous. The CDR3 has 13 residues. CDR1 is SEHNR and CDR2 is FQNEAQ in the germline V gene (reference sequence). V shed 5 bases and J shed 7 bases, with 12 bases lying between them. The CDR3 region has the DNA TGTGCCAGCAGCCCACCCGGTTCCCAGCCCCAGCATTTT. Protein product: CASSPPGSQPQHF.

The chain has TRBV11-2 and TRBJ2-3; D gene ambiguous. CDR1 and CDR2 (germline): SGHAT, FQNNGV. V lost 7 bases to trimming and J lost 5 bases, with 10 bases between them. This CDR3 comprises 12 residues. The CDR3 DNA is TGTGCCAGCACCCACCCGGGAGATACGCAGTATTTT. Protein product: CASTHPGDTQYF.

Written as DNA, the CDR3 is TGTGCCAGCTCACCAGGCGGGAAACGGAGCACCGGGGAGCTGTTTTTT. It encodes CASSPGGKRSTGELFF. The chain recombines TRBV18 with TRBJ2-2; tentative D call: TRBD2 (6 bases). Germline loops: CDR1 KGHSH, CDR2 LQKENI. This CDR3 has 16 amino acids. V lost 2 bases, J lost 4 bases, and 14 bases lay in between.

DNA of the CDR3: TGTGCCAGCAGCTCCAAAGGACTAACAAATGAAAAACTGTTTTTT. Protein product: CASSSKGLTNEKLFF. V usage is TRBV6-2 or TRBV6-3 and J usage is TRBJ1-4; D is ambiguous. The CDR3 spans 15 residues. V shed 6 bases and J shed 5 bases, with 16 bases lying between them. Germline V gene sequence: CDR1 MNHEY, CDR2 SVGEGT.

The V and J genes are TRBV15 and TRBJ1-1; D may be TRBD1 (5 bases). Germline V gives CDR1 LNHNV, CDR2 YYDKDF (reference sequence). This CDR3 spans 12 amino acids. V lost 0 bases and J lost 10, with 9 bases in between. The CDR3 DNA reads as TGTGCCACCAGCAGAGATAGCGGGGCAGCTTTCTTT. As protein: CATSRDSGAAFF.

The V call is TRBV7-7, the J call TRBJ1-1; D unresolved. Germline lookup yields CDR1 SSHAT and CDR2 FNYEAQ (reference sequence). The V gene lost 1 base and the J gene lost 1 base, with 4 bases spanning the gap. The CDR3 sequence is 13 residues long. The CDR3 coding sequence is TGTGCCAGCAGCTTAGACAGGAACACTGAAGCTTTCTTT. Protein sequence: CASSLDRNTEAFF.

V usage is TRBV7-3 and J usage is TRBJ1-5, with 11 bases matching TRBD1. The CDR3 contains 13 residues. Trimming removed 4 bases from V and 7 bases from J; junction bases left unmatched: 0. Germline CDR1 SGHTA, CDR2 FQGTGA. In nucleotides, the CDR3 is TGTGCCAGCAGCTGGACAGGGGGCCAGCCCCAGCATTTT. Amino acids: CASSWTGGQPQHF.

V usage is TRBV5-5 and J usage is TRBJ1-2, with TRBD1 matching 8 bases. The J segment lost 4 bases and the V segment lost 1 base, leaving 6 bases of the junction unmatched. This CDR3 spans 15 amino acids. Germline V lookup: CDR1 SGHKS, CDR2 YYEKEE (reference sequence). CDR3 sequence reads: CASSLSTGGGYGYTF. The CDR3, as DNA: TGTGCCAGCAGCTTGAGCACAGGGGGTGGCTATGGCTACACCTTC.

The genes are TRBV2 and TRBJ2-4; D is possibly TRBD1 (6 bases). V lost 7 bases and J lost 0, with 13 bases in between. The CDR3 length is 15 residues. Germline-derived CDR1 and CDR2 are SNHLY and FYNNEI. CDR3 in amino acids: CASKGEILAKNIQYF. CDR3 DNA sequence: TGTGCCAGCAAGGGGGAAATACTAGCCAAAAACATTCAGTACTTC.

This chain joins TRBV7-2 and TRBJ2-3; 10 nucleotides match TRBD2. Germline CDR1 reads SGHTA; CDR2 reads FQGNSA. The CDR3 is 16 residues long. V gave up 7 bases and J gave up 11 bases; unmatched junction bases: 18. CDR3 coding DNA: TGTGCCAGCACTAAGGGTCGGCTAGCGGGAGTTGAGGGGCAGTATTTT. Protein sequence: CASTKGRLAGVEGQYF.